This T cell receptor (beta chain) was observed in a study of Ad26.COV2.S vaccination and SARS-CoV-2 variants listed by TCRdb under 2021. A note on the overall study: Donors in the vaccine arm were drawn from COV1001, a multicentre, randomized, double-blind, placebo-controlled phase I-IIa trial testing Ad26.COV2.S in healthy adults. Participants in the trial were split at random into five groups of five each, receiving low-dose or high-dose Ad26.COV2.S once or twice, or else placebo on both occasions. Throughout the experiments and outcome assessment, investigators stayed blinded to trial group allocation. The TCR-sequenced set comprised about 32 samples: some 20 Ad26.COV2.S vaccine recipients, 5 placebo recipients and 8 SARS-CoV-2 convalescent individuals. Sequencing of the TCRbeta repertoire served to evaluate the specificity and breadth of SARS-CoV-2-reactive T cell receptors following Ad26.COV2.S vaccination. Ad26.COV2.S was administered intramuscularly at a dose of 5x10^10 or 1x10^11 viral particles, either as one shot or as two shots given 56 days apart. The research as a whole found: After vaccination, substantial breadth of spike-specific CD8+ and CD4+ T cell responses was reported. Vaccine and placebo recipients had comparable non-spike TCR breadth, which fits with the vaccine containing only spike. It was noted by the authors that total T cell responses may have been underestimated by the TCR breadth and depth analyses. Comparing responses between vaccine doses or regimens was not something the study was powered to do. Spike-specific TCR breadth was higher in Ad26.COV2.S recipients than in placebo recipients (P = 0.0014).

Worth noting for this clone: The clone's antigen remains unknown. No clone much larger than this one lies a single base away; base qualities are absent.

Reading the label with the study, this specimen's treatment or condition is: about 20 received Ad26.COV2.S at low or high dose, single or two shots; roughly five received placebo; per-sample allocation not given. For vaccine and placebo recipients, the sequenced repertoires came from samples collected on day 63 after the first injection. Cohort 1b enrolled roughly 25 adults aged 18-55 years at a single site in Boston, USA, between 29 July and 7 August 2020. Ad26.COV2.S consisted of a replication-incompetent adenovirus type 26 vector by which a prefusion-stabilized SARS-CoV-2 spike protein from the original Wuhan strain was expressed. TCRbeta CDR3 regions were sequenced with the immunoSEQ Assay. After extraction, genomic DNA underwent amplification by bias-controlled multiplex PCR, followed by high-throughput sequencing. The authors' analysis ran thus. To quantify the absolute abundance of every unique TCRbeta CDR3 region, sequences were collapsed and filtered. Usable DNA was measured by amplifying reference genes present in all nucleated cells, and TCRbeta template counts were normalized to that usable DNA to estimate T cell fraction. Repertoire TCRs were annotated as SARS-CoV-2-specific when V gene, CDR3 amino acid sequence and J gene were exactly matched to a known reactive TCR set. The reference SARS-CoV-2 TCR set came from MIRA and was filtered for enrichment in COVID-19-positive ImmuneCODE repertoires, removing public or cross-reactive TCRs. Using the MIRA antigens, annotated TCRs were further analysed by specific ORF or by position within an ORF. Depth was the summed frequency of annotated unique rearrangements, while breadth was defined as annotated unique rearrangements over total unique productive rearrangements. Two-sided Wilcoxon rank-sum tests were used to compare TCR breadth between groups. In its TCRdb copy, this immuneACCESS table keeps in-frame sequences only and misses some clones. Where compared with another copy, unresolved V genes explain less than half of these, and the others have no known cause. V and J calls and clone size come straight from that table; D and trimming were deduced from the DNA. This sample is represented by 250,000 or so clones; around 88% of them were singletons. The ten top clones hold about 2.8% of the sample.

CDR1 LGHNA and CDR2 YSLEER are derived from the germline V gene. The CDR3 holds 15 amino acids from the cysteine to the phenylalanine. Only the CDR3 DNA stays, 45 bases, in frame from base 1. The V and J ends are trimmed by 3 bases and 2 bases, leaving 14 bases between them. This receptor was taken from a person between 18 and 65 years old who received the Ad26.COV2.S COVID-19 vaccine or a placebo. This specimen consisted of peripheral blood, obtained in a trial of Ad26.COV2.S vaccine versus placebo. Recombination connected TRBV4-3 to TRBJ2-7; a weak D assignment points to TRBD2 (6 bases agree). The nucleotide sequence is TGCGCCAGCAGCCAGCGCGGGGCAGGGACCTACGAGCAGTACTTC. Protein translation: CASSQRGAGTYEQYF.